This T cell receptor beta chain was found in a study of molecular identifiers for immune sequencing clone quantification. Based on a CD8+CD4-CCR7+CD45RA+ profile, naive CD8 T cells were sorted. V trimming: 4 bases; J trimming: 3 bases; junction bases outside the gene matches: 3. Germline V gives CDR1 MNHEY, CDR2 SMNVEV (reference sequence). The length of the CDR3 is 13 residues. Previously reported methods and listed TCR primers produced the bulk TCR libraries. MiXCR, applied by TCRdb to the PCR reads, yields one record per CDR3 protein. The sample gives about half a million distinct CDR3 sequences, 20% to 25% of which show up once; around 0.86% is in the top ten.

Sequences were obtained from naive CD8+ T cells from blood, with Jurkat cell RNA spiked in. Regarding subset: FACS-sorted CD8+CD4-CCR7+CD45RA+ naive T cells. The chain has TRBV27 and TRBJ2-7; 7 positions agree with TRBD2. The TCR originated in a human donor in good health. Some libraries in this study had Jurkat cell RNA spiked in. CDR3 nucleotide sequence: TGTGCCAGCAGTTGGGGGGGGGACTACGAGCAGTACTTC. Translating gives CASSWGGDYEQYF.